This TCR beta chain was obtained from a study of cytotoxic CD8 clonotypes in ibrutinib-treated CLL. Study information: Response specimens were obtained following a median treatment duration of approximately 11 months, with a range of 6 to 36. Average yields of about 260,000 productive templates and approximately 100,000 productive rearrangements characterized the samples. Study outcomes and limitations: Patients had baseline clonality above age-matched healthy donors, and this clonality moved with circulating CD8+ T-cell counts.

Method: immunoSEQ multiplex PCR; TCRdb's copy keeps in-frame clones and lacks some. Among about 250,000 clones listed, about three quarters were seen once. This clone was seen more than once but under ten times. Its specificity is not known. Between the trimmed V and J ends, which lost 6 bases and 1 base, there was a span of 15 bases. The length of the CDR3 is 15 residues. CDR1 is SQVTM, CDR2 ANQGSEA, per germline. Library input was roughly 1.8 micrograms of DNA from cryopreserved PBMCs. This clonotype originated in a human donor with chronic lymphocytic leukemia. The V call is TRBV29-1, the J call TRBJ1-4; a possible D gene is TRBD1 (5 bases). Source: PBMCs, taken after 24 months of ibrutinib treatment. The CDR3 loop reads CSVGMGRRTNEKLFF. The CDR3 DNA reads TGCAGCGTGGGTATGGGACGGCGAACTAATGAAAAACTGTTTTTT.